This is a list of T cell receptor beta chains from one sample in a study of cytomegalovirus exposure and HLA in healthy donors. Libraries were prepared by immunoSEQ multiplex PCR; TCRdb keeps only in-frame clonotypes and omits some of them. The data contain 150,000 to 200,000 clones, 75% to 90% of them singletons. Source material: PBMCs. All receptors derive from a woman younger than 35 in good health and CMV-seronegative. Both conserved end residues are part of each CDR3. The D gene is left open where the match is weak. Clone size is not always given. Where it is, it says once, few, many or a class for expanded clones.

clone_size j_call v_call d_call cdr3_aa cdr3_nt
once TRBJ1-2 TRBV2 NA CASSQLPGQGVNYGYTF TGTGCCAGCAGCCAACTACCCGGCCAGGGTGTGAACTATGGCTACACCTTC
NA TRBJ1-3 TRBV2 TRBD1 CASSQQGARSGNTIYF TGTGCCAGCAGTCAACAGGGGGCTAGGTCTGGAAACACCATATATTTT
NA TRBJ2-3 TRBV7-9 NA CASSPLATDTQYF TGTGCCAGCAGCCCACTAGCAACAGATACGCAGTATTTT
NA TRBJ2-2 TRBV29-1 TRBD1 CSVLPGQVNTGELFF TGCAGCGTTCTACCGGGACAGGTTAACACCGGGGAGCTGTTTTTT
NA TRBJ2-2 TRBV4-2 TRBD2 CASSQGDYGTGELFF TGTGCCAGCAGCCAAGGGGACTATGGGACCGGGGAGCTGTTTTTT
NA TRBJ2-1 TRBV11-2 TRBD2 CASSLDPTSGSYNEQFF TGTGCCAGCAGCTTAGACCCCACTAGCGGGAGTTACAATGAGCAGTTCTTC
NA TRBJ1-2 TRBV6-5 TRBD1 CASSYGQGGGYTF TGTGCCAGCAGTTACGGACAGGGTGGAGGCTACACCTTC
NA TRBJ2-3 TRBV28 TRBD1 CASSAPTGVGTDTQYF TGTGCCAGCAGTGCACCGACAGGGGTAGGCACAGATACGCAGTATTTT
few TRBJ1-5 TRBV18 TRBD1 CASSPGARGFAQPQHF TGTGCCAGCTCACCCGGGGCCAGGGGGTTCGCTCAGCCCCAGCATTTT
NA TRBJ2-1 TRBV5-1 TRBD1 CASSLSRGEQFF TGCGCCAGCAGCTTGTCCAGGGGGGAGCAGTTCTTC
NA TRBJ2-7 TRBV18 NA CASSPPGGLANEQYF TGTGCCAGCTCACCTCCCGGGGGGCTAGCGAATGAGCAGTACTTC
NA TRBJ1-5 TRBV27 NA CASSFRSNQPQHF TGTGCCAGCAGTTTCCGGTCTAATCAGCCCCAGCATTTT
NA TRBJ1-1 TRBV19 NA CASSIFGQGLTEAFF TGTGCCAGTAGTATCTTTGGCCAGGGGCTCACTGAAGCTTTCTTT
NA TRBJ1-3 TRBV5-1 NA CASSLGPGKTGNTIYF TGCGCCAGCAGCTTGGGCCCAGGGAAAACTGGAAACACCATATATTTT
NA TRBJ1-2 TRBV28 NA CASSLEADGYTF TGTGCCAGCAGTTTGGAGGCAGATGGCTACACCTTC
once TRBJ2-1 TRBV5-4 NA CASSLGRGGDEQFF TGTGCCAGCAGCTTGGGACGGGGAGGTGATGAGCAGTTCTTC
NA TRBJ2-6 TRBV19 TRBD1 CASSSGQGAPGANVLTF TGTGCCAGTAGTAGCGGACAGGGGGCCCCTGGGGCCAACGTCCTGACTTTC
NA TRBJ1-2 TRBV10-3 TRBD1 CAISEGTAANYGYTF TGTGCCATCAGTGAAGGGACAGCGGCCAACTATGGCTACACCTTC
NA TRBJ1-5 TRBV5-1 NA CASSPGISEDQPQHF TGCGCCAGCAGCCCAGGGATCTCGGAAGATCAGCCCCAGCATTTT
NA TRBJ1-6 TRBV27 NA CASSLYGQINSPLHF TGTGCCAGCAGTTTATATGGACAGATTAATTCACCCCTCCACTTT
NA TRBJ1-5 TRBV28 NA CASSLYLVSGFDQPQHF TGTGCCAGCAGTTTATACCTCGTGTCGGGGTTCGATCAGCCCCAGCATTTT
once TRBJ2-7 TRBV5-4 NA CASSLDRGSPVEQYF TGTGCCAGCAGCTTGGATCGAGGGTCCCCCGTCGAGCAGTACTTC
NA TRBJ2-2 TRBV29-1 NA CSVEVDSTGELFF TGCAGCGTTGAAGTCGACTCGACCGGGGAGCTGTTTTTT
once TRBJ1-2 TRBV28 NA CASSLDTPYGYTF TGTGCCAGCAGTTTAGATACTCCCTATGGCTACACCTTC
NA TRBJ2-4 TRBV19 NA CASIERGGRNIQYF TGTGCCAGTATCGAGAGGGGGGGAAGAAACATTCAGTACTTC
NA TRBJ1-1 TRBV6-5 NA CASSENREKAFF TGTGCCAGCAGTGAAAACCGTGAGAAAGCTTTCTTT
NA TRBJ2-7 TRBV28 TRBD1 CASRVQQGAGWKASAPRTYEQYF TGTGCCAGCAGGGTACAACAGGGGGCAGGTTGGAAGGCTAGCGCCCCCCGGACTTACGAGCAGTACTTC
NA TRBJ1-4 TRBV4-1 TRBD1 CASSQLRDRAEKLFF TGCGCCAGCAGCCAGCTCCGGGACAGGGCTGAAAAACTGTTTTTT
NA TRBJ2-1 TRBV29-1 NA CSVVPTPPNEQFF TGCAGCGTTGTGCCTACTCCCCCAAATGAGCAGTTCTTC
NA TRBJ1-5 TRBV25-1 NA CASSESAGDQPQHF TGTGCCAGCAGTGAATCGGCAGGGGATCAGCCCCAGCATTTT
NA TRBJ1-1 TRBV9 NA CASSVQGNTEAFF TGTGCCAGCAGCGTGCAGGGCAACACTGAAGCTTTCTTT
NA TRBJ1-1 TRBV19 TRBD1 CASSDRGYGTEAFF TGTGCCAGTAGTGACAGGGGATACGGCACTGAAGCTTTCTTT
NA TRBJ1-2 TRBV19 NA CASSIKLESGAYGYTF TGTGCCAGTAGTATTAAATTGGAGTCAGGGGCCTATGGCTACACCTTC
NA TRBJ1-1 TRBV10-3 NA CAISVASTEAFF TGTGCCATCAGTGTAGCATCCACTGAAGCTTTCTTT
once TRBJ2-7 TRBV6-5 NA CASSYNPTRFSYEQYF TGTGCCAGCAGTTACAATCCGACGCGGTTCTCCTACGAGCAGTACTTC
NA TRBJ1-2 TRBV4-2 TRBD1 CASSQEFTTGRGSYGYTF TGTGCCAGCAGCCAAGAATTCACGACAGGGCGGGGTAGCTATGGCTACACCTTC
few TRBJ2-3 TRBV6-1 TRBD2 CASSEASGGAQDTQYF TGTGCCAGCAGTGAAGCAAGCGGGGGGGCGCAAGATACGCAGTATTTT
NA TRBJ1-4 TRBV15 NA CATSREFLGGNEKLFF TGTGCCACCAGCAGGGAGTTTCTGGGAGGTAATGAAAAACTGTTTTTT
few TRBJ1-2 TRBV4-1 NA CASSQPVRAGRKGYTF TGCGCCAGCAGCCAACCCGTGAGGGCTGGGAGGAAAGGCTACACCTTC
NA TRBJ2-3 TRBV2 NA CASSEQGTDTQYF TGTGCCAGCAGTGAACAGGGCACAGATACGCAGTATTTT